Sequencing of this TCR beta chain was carried out in a study of cytomegalovirus exposure and HLA in healthy donors. Study findings and constraints: Productive rates of about 87% or about 30% were seen for most TCR beta V segments in an earlier analysis. Altogether, 170 or so TCR beta chains were recorded as cytomegalovirus-associated.

In regard to this clone: The antigen is not known.

V dropped 1 base and J dropped 4; count of bases not matched to a gene: 5. CDR3 length equals 17 residues. Germline CDR1 SGHTA, CDR2 FQGTGA. Primers: 60 Vbeta forward and 13 Jbeta reverse. TCRdb keeps only in-frame clones here, not all; method: immunoSEQ multiplex PCR. The repertoire holds more than 95,000 clones, with roughly four fifths as singletons. This receptor was obtained from a young man in good health and CMV-seronegative. The sequencing input was PBMCs. The genes are TRBV7-3 and TRBJ2-2, with TRBD2 matching over 11 bases. The CDR3, as DNA: TGTGCCAGCAGCTTAAATCGACTAGCGGGGAGCACCGGGGAGCTGTTTTTT. It translates to CASSLNRLAGSTGELFF.